These 7 T cell receptor beta chains came from one sample sequenced in a study of technical replicates of blood from a handful of donors (dated by TCRdb to about 2017). The library came from the immunoSEQ multiplex PCR assay. TCRdb limited this immuneACCESS table to in-frame rearrangements with V and J called. A share of clones is missing; checked studies link under half to unresolved V genes, and the rest is unexplained. This sample is represented by about 14,000 clones; 70% to 90% of them were singletons. In total, the top ten clones hold about 11% of the sample. The sequencing sample was made of PBMCs. The receptor source for this set is a human donor in good health.

The chain is built from TRBV6-6 and TRBJ1-2; possibly TRBD1 for D (5 bases). V was trimmed by 4 bases and J by 4 bases, leaving 10 bases between them. This CDR3 comprises 13 residues. In germline, CDR1 is MNHNY, CDR2 SVGAGI (reference sequence). In DNA, the CDR3 is TGTGCCAGCAGTTCCGACAGTGGCTATGGCTACACCTTC. This translates into CASSSDSGYGYTF.

The chain is built from TRBV7-9 and TRBJ2-7; D uncertain. V lost 1 base, J lost 3 bases, and 7 bases lay in between. Germline CDR1 SEHNR, CDR2 FQNEAQ (reference sequence). The CDR3 covers 13 residues. CDR3 region: CASSLELHYEQYF. The CDR3 DNA reads TGTGCCAGCAGCTTAGAACTCCACTACGAGCAGTACTTC.

The genes are TRBV11-2 and TRBJ2-2, with TRBD1 matching 12 bases. Unmatched junction bases numbered 4, after V lost 0 bases and J lost 2 bases. CDR1 is SGHAT and CDR2 is FQNNGV in the germline V gene. The CDR3 length is 18 residues. CDR3 protein: CASSLERGQGANTGELFF. CDR3 nucleotide sequence: TGTGCCAGCAGCTTAGAGCGGGGACAGGGGGCAAACACCGGGGAGCTGTTTTTT.

V usage is TRBV7-9 and J usage is TRBJ1-5, with 7 bases lining up with TRBD1. CDR3 length: 16 residues. Germline V gene sequence: CDR1 SEHNR, CDR2 FQNEAQ (reference sequence). V was pared by 5 bases and J by 2 bases, with 9 bases of the junction left unmatched. The DNA of the CDR3 is TGTGCCAGCAGCCGGCAGGGGGGCGCGGGCAATCAGCCCCAGCATTTT. This translates into CASSRQGGAGNQPQHF.

This clone was seen once. CDR3 coding DNA: TGCGCCAGCAGCTTGGCGGTATTCTGGACTACCGGTAACAATGAGCAGTTCTTC. This translates into CASSLAVFWTTGNNEQFF. The chain links TRBV5-1 to TRBJ2-1, with D maybe TRBD2 (6 bases). Germline V gene data show CDR1 as SGHRS and CDR2 as YFSETQ. The CDR3 length is 18 residues. V lost 0 bases and J 5 bases, leaving 21 bases between the germline ends.

The V gene is TRBV19, the J gene TRBJ1-2; weak D call: TRBD1 (6 bases). The CDR3 spans 11 residues. CDR1 is LNHDA, CDR2 SQIVND, per germline (reference sequence). V was cut by 8 bases and J by 6 bases, with 10 bases left in between. CDR3 sequence: CASGQYNGYTF. CDR3 nucleotide sequence: TGTGCCAGTGGACAGTACAATGGCTACACCTTC.

This sequence joins TRBV10-3 and TRBJ2-7; D may be TRBD1 (7 bases). V was shortened by 2 bases and J by 1 base, with 9 bases between the two germline ends. The CDR3 is 14 residues long. Germline V lookup: CDR1 ENHRY, CDR2 SYGVKD. The CDR3, as DNA: TGTGCCATCAGTGAGCAGGGGGGTTCCTACGAGCAGTACTTC. It specifies CAISEQGGSYEQYF.